Shown below are 20 T cell receptor beta chains from a single sample sequenced in a study of blood T cell repertoires in COVID-19. Clones were read by immunoSEQ multiplex PCR, and TCRdb kept only the in-frame ones, dropping some. The sample consists of 100,000 to 150,000 clones, more than 75% of them appearing once. Sequenced sample: peripheral blood. These receptors were collected from a man in his 60s with acute or convalescent COVID-19.

This clone was observed a few times. The J gene is TRBJ1-6, the V gene TRBV5-1; TRBD1 agrees at 12 bases. Looked up from germline, CDR1 is SGHRS and CDR2 is YFSETQ. V lost 4 bases to trimming and J lost 9 bases; unmatched junction nucleotides: 5. The CDR3 consists of 15 residues. CDR3: CASSEGQGAFSPLHF. CDR3 nucleotides: TGCGCCAGCAGCGAGGGACAGGGGGCTTTTTCACCCCTCCACTTT.

The rearrangement links TRBV30 to TRBJ2-2, with a weak D call TRBD1 (6 bases). Germline values: CDR1 GTSNPN, CDR2 SVGIG (reference sequence). V was trimmed by 4 bases and J by 7 bases, leaving 16 bases between them. There are 14 residues in the CDR3. CDR3: CAWTKQGFGGELFF. In DNA form, the CDR3 reads TGTGCCTGGACCAAACAGGGTTTCGGCGGGGAGCTGTTTTTT.

CDR3: CASSDQGSPYEQYF. CDR3 nucleotide sequence: TGTGCCAGCAGCGATCAGGGTTCCCCCTACGAGCAGTACTTC. J is TRBJ2-7 and V is TRBV2; perhaps TRBD1 as D (5 bases). From germline, CDR1 is SNHLY and CDR2 FYNNEI. V dropped 6 bases and J dropped 2 bases, with 14 bases sitting between them. This CDR3 contains 14 residues.

V and J are TRBV28 and TRBJ2-5; perhaps TRBD1 as D (5 bases). Trimming took 5 bases from V and 2 from J, leaving 15 bases between them. Germline CDR1 MDHEN, CDR2 SYDVKM. The CDR3 length is 15 residues. In nucleotides, the CDR3 is TGTGCCAGCAGTCCCCCCCCGACAGTACAAGAGACCCAGTACTTC. This sequence encodes CASSPPPTVQETQYF. Based on the CDR3 plus reference TRBV28 and TRBJ2-5, the full variable domain is DVKVTQSSRYLVKRTGEKVFLECVQDMDHENMFWYRQDPGLGLRLIYFSYDVKMKEKGDIPEGYSVSREKKERFSLILESASTNQTSMYLCASSPPPTVQETQYFGPGTRLLVL.

The sample holds one count of this clone. The V call is TRBV28, the J call TRBJ2-7, with 7 bases lining up with TRBD1. The length of the CDR3 is 15 residues. CDR1 and CDR2 from the germline V gene are MDHEN and SYDVKM. The junction had 9 bases not matched to a gene; V was cut back by 6 bases and J by 1 base. As DNA, the CDR3 is TGTGCCAGCAGGAAACAGGGGTGGGGGTCCTACGAGCAGTACTTC. This encodes CASRKQGWGSYEQYF.

The V gene is TRBV27, the J gene TRBJ2-1, with D possibly matching TRBD2 (7 bases). V was clipped by 7 bases and J by 3 bases, with 16 bases between them. The CDR3 has 15 residues. Germline loops: CDR1 MNHEY, CDR2 SMNVEV (reference sequence). The CDR3 spells CASKIQRDIYNEQFF. The CDR3 nucleotides are TGTGCCAGCAAGATCCAGCGGGACATCTACAATGAGCAGTTCTTC.

This chain uses TRBV19 with TRBJ2-1; 10 bases are shared with TRBD1. The J segment lost 6 bases and the V segment lost 3 bases, leaving 5 bases of the junction unmatched. The CDR3 runs to 15 residues. The germline V gene has CDR1 LNHDA and CDR2 SQIVND (reference sequence). The CDR3 coding sequence is TGTGCCAGTAGTATCCGGGACAGGGGAAGCAATGAGCAGTTCTTC. Its protein product is CASSIRDRGSNEQFF.

This clone came up a few times. This CDR3 reads CASSPVTGLGHEAFF. CDR3 in DNA: TGTGCCAGCTCACCCGTAACAGGACTAGGCCATGAAGCTTTCTTT. The V and J genes are TRBV18 and TRBJ1-1; D is perhaps TRBD1 (5 bases). V was clipped by 3 bases and J by 7 bases, with 18 bases between them. The CDR3 length is 15 residues. Germline CDR1 is KGHSH and CDR2 is LQKENI.

The J gene is TRBJ2-5, the V gene TRBV9; 10 nucleotides line up with TRBD2. V lost 0 bases to trimming and J lost 5 bases; unmatched junction nucleotides: 10. This CDR3 contains 17 residues. Germline CDR1 reads SGDLS; CDR2 reads YYNGEE. CDR3 in amino acids: CASSVAAGAGGDETQYF. CDR3 in DNA: TGTGCCAGCAGCGTAGCGGCAGGAGCGGGAGGGGATGAGACCCAGTACTTC. Complete variable domain (other parts from reference TRBV9 and TRBJ2-5): DSGVTQTPKHLITATGQRVTLRCSPRSGDLSVYWYQQSLDQGLQFLIQYYNGEERAKGNILERFSAQQFPDLHSELNLSSLELGDSALYFCASSVAAGAGGDETQYFGPGTRLLVL.

The chain employs TRBV4-1 and TRBJ2-7; 7 bases fit TRBD1. The CDR3 is 15 residues long. V lost 3 bases, J lost 4 bases, and 9 bases stayed unmatched. Germline V gene data show CDR1 as MGHRA and CDR2 as YSYEKL. This CDR3 reads CASSQTTGPRYEQYF. The CDR3 DNA sequence: TGCGCCAGCAGCCAGACGACAGGGCCTCGGTACGAGCAGTACTTC.

The V gene is TRBV7-9, the J gene TRBJ2-2; 10 bases are a match to TRBD2. Trimming took 7 bases from V and 4 from J; bases not matched to a gene: 18. The CDR3 has 19 amino acids. Germline V gene data show CDR1 as SEHNR and CDR2 as FQNEAQ (reference sequence). The CDR3 sequence: CASTAEWLAGALGTGELFF. CDR3 sequence (DNA): TGTGCCAGCACCGCCGAGTGGCTAGCGGGAGCTCTTGGCACCGGGGAGCTGTTTTTT.

The V gene is TRBV7-9, the J gene TRBJ2-2; 9 bases align to TRBD1. The trim removed 4 bases at V and 1 base at J, leaving 4 bases unmatched. Germline V gives CDR1 SEHNR, CDR2 FQNEAQ (reference sequence). This CDR3 is built from 16 residues. CDR3 in amino acids: CASSSRQGGNTGELFF. DNA of the CDR3: TGTGCCAGCAGCTCCCGACAGGGGGGGAACACCGGGGAGCTGTTTTTT.

The genes are TRBV10-3 and TRBJ2-5; a possible D gene is TRBD2 (5 bases). Germline assignment: CDR1 ENHRY and CDR2 SYGVKD. V was trimmed by 10 bases and J by 1 base, leaving 16 bases between them. The CDR3 runs 14 residues. This CDR3 is CATRASNGQETQYF. The CDR3 DNA is TGTGCCACCCGGGCTAGCAATGGCCAAGAGACCCAGTACTTC.

The V gene is TRBV19, the J gene TRBJ2-2; a weak D match, TRBD1 (5 bases). The germline CDR1 and CDR2 sequences are LNHDA and SQIVND (reference sequence). The CDR3 totals 18 residues. With 7 bases removed from V and 6 bases from J, the gap between germline ends came to 27 bases. CDR3 residues: CASTGLSSTASASGELFF. CDR3 DNA: TGTGCCAGTACCGGCCTTAGCTCGACAGCCTCGGCGTCCGGGGAGCTGTTTTTT.

This clone was counted between two and nine times. The chain couples TRBV7-3 to TRBJ2-1; 8 bases match TRBD2. V lost 8 bases to trimming and J lost 8 bases; unmatched junction nucleotides: 17. Germline-derived CDR1 and CDR2 are SGHTA and FQGTGA. The CDR3 runs to 16 residues. The CDR3 DNA reads as TGTGCCAGCGCTAGAACGCCCGGGAGGGCCAGGGATGAGCAGTTCTTC. Protein: CASARTPGRARDEQFF.

The chain uses TRBV29-1 and TRBJ2-1, with D perhaps TRBD2 (5 bases). The CDR3 is 13 amino acids. The germline gives CDR1 SQVTM, CDR2 ANQGSEA. Trimming cost V 4 bases and J 0 bases, with 7 bases left between them. The CDR3 coding sequence is TGCAGCGTTGGAAGCGGCTCCTACAATGAGCAGTTCTTC. It yields the protein CSVGSGSYNEQFF.

This rearrangement joins TRBV6-2 or TRBV6-3 to TRBJ2-3, with TRBD2 matching 10 bases. The germline CDR1 and CDR2 sequences are MNHEY and SVGEGT. The V and J ends lost 3 bases and 5 bases, in that order; junction bases with no gene match: 5. The CDR3 contains 15 residues. CDR3 loop: CASSYASGRRDTQYF. CDR3 nucleotide sequence: TGTGCCAGCAGTTATGCTAGCGGGAGAAGAGATACGCAGTATTTT.

The gene calls are TRBV9 and TRBJ2-3; 9 bases map to TRBD2. The CDR3 sequence is 14 residues long. Looked up from germline, CDR1 is SGDLS and CDR2 is YYNGEE. The J segment lost 10 bases and the V segment lost 3 bases, leaving 9 bases of the junction unmatched. The CDR3 DNA reads TGTGCCAGCAGCGCCGTAGCGGGAGCTCCGGCGCAGTATTTT. Protein sequence: CASSAVAGAPAQYF.

This clone was counted a single time. The rearrangement uses TRBV27 and TRBJ2-2, with TRBD2 matching 10 bases. V lost 2 bases and J lost 7; bases outside the gene matches: 10. The germline CDR1 and CDR2 sequences are MNHEY and SMNVEV (reference sequence). The CDR3 runs to 17 residues. The CDR3 sequence is CASSLGLAGVSGGELFF. The CDR3, as DNA: TGTGCCAGCAGTTTAGGTCTAGCGGGAGTCTCAGGCGGGGAGCTGTTTTTT.

The V gene is TRBV12-3 or TRBV12-4, the J gene TRBJ2-3; D not certain. V was cut by 3 bases and J by 4 bases, with 5 bases left in between. CDR3 length: 12 residues. The CDR3 coding sequence is TGTGCCAGCAGTTTCTCTGCAGATACGCAGTATTTT. Translating gives CASSFSADTQYF.